This T cell receptor beta chain comes out of a study of CD8+CD57+ T cells in acquired aplastic anemia. Study-level findings and limits: CD8+ Simpson's diversity showed no significant patient-control difference. Common to patients and controls were 25 to 30 CD8+ CDR3 sequences.

Profiling of TCR beta VDJ combinations and CDR3 sequences used genomic DNA as template. TCRdb re-derived calls from the reads in MiXCR, one entry per CDR3 protein. The sample lists a few hundred thousand distinct CDR3 sequences, about half occurring once. This clonotype was detected many times. Its antigen is still unknown. Germline V gene lookup returns CDR1 MNHEY and CDR2 SVGAGI. CDR3 length: 16 amino acids. V gave up 0 bases and J gave up 1 base; unmatched junction bases: 5. Sequencing involved patients with CD8+CD57+ cell expansion previously shown by flow cytometry. This TCR was sampled from a human donor with aplastic anemia. The sequenced sample consisted of sorted CD4+, CD8+, or CD8+CD57+ T cells (not recorded which) from PBMCs. The V call is TRBV6-5, the J call TRBJ2-5, with 7 bases that match TRBD2. CDR3 sequence: CASSYSPTGGQETQYF. CDR3 bases: TGTGCCAGCAGTTACTCACCTACGGGGGGCCAAGAGACCCAGTACTTC.